Each of the 20 T cell receptor beta chains below was sequenced from the same sample in a study of CD8 T cells in ankylosing spondylitis (dated 2017 in TCRdb). Libraries were made using 5' RACE. The sequencer was an Illumina HiSeq 2500. In TCRdb, the public reads were trimmed at Q25 with fastp and aligned with MiXCR, with productive beta chains retained. Rows are combined by CDR3 protein, so each entry shows the most common genes and DNA. This sample gives about 130,000 distinct CDR3 sequences in total; over 6.5% of them show up just once. Of the sample, 12% is held by the ten largest clones. Sequencing was performed on blood, either unsorted or a sorted T cell fraction (not recorded which). The source of these receptors is a male donor with ankylosing spondylitis or in good health (not recorded which).

CDR3 nucleotide sequence: TGCGCCAGCAGCTTAAGCGGGGACAACTATGGCTACACCTTC. Amino acids: CASSLSGDNYGYTF. V is TRBV5-1 and J is TRBJ1-2; a weak D match, TRBD1 (5 bases). The CDR3 is made up of 14 amino acids. V was clipped by 2 bases and J by 2 bases, with 10 bases between them. Germline V CDR1 and CDR2: SGHRS, YFSETQ.

The chain couples TRBV5-6 to TRBJ2-1; no reliable D call. Germline V lookup: CDR1 SGHDT, CDR2 YYEEEE. The CDR3 contains 14 residues. Deletions cut 5 bases from V and 4 bases from J, with 13 bases between. CDR3 coding DNA: TGTGCCAGCAGGACTTATATCAAGTACAATGAGCAGTTCTTC. Amino acids: CASRTYIKYNEQFF.

There are many counts of this clonotype. The chain couples TRBV3-1 to TRBJ2-2; D may be TRBD1 (6 bases). The CDR3 length is 16 residues. CDR1 is LGHDT, CDR2 YNNKEL, per germline (reference sequence). V shed 5 bases and J shed 3 bases, with 16 bases lying between them. The CDR3 sequence is CASSSLPGHYTGELFF. In DNA, the CDR3 is TGTGCCAGCAGCTCCTTACCGGGACACTACACCGGGGAGCTGTTTTTT.

This clonotype was found many times. The V call is TRBV25-1, the J call TRBJ1-2, with D perhaps matching TRBD1 (5 bases). The germline V gene encodes CDR1 MGHDK and CDR2 SYGVNS. The CDR3 loop spans 14 amino acids. Trimming left V 0 bases short and J 6 bases short, with 11 bases between. In nucleotides, the CDR3 is TGTGCCAGCAGTGAATATGGGCAGGGAGATGGCTACACCTTC. This encodes CASSEYGQGDGYTF.

This clonotype was picked up many times. The chain joins TRBV20-1 to TRBJ1-2; D unclear. Germline-derived CDR1 and CDR2 are DFQATT and SNEGSKA (reference sequence). Trimming cost V 0 bases and J 8 bases, with 16 bases left between them. The CDR3 is 14 residues long. The CDR3 sequence: CSARDRRAWAGYTF. The DNA of the CDR3 is TGCAGTGCTAGAGATAGGAGAGCCTGGGCGGGCTACACCTTC.

This clonotype has at least ten counts. This chain uses TRBV5-1 with TRBJ1-1, with TRBD1 matching over 9 bases. The CDR3 consists of 17 residues. J gave up 4 bases and V 0 bases, and 10 bases lay outside the gene matches. Germline values: CDR1 SGHRS, CDR2 YFSETQ. The CDR3 nucleotides read TGCGCCAGCAGCTTGGATATGTACAGGGGGCGAACCACTGAAGCTTTCTTT. Its translation is CASSLDMYRGRTTEAFF.

This clonotype was detected ten times or more. CDR3 region: CASRVGQGRNEQFF. The CDR3 nucleotides are TGTGCCAGCAGGGTGGGACAGGGCCGGAATGAGCAGTTCTTC. This chain connects TRBV5-5 to TRBJ2-1, with 9 positions matching TRBD1. Germline V gives CDR1 SGHKS, CDR2 YYEKEE (reference sequence). V lost 5 bases to trimming and J lost 7 bases; unmatched junction nucleotides: 7. The CDR3 covers 14 residues.

This clonotype was seen ten or more times. V usage is TRBV5-1 and J usage is TRBJ2-1; D uncertain. This CDR3 has 15 amino acids. The germline gives CDR1 SGHRS, CDR2 YFSETQ. V gave up 3 bases and J gave up 10 bases, with 20 bases separating them. In DNA form, the CDR3 reads TGCGCCAGCAGCTATCTAGGAGAAGCCTTCGCCGAGCAGTTCTTC. Protein sequence: CASSYLGEAFAEQFF.

This clonotype was seen more than once but under ten times. CDR3 residues: CASSLMQVYNSPLHF. CDR3 nucleotide sequence: TGTGCCAGCAGCTTAATGCAGGTCTATAATTCACCCCTCCACTTT. The chain is built from TRBV7-2 and TRBJ1-6; D is ambiguous. There are 15 residues in the CDR3. Per germline, CDR1 SGHTA and CDR2 FQGNSA. The V end lost 2 bases, the J end lost 3 bases, and 8 bases lay between the germline ends.

This clonotype occurred many times. V gene TRBV5-5 combines with J gene TRBJ1-1, with D possibly matching TRBD1 (5 bases). The CDR3 sequence is 17 residues long. In germline, CDR1 is SGHKS, CDR2 YYEKEE (reference sequence). The V end was cut by 3 bases, the J end by 5 bases, with 23 bases between. As DNA, the CDR3 is TGTGCCAGCAGCTGGGGGGACGGGAGGGGAGGTAGGACTGAAGCTTTCTTT. This gives the protein CASSWGDGRGGRTEAFF.

This clonotype was recorded many times. The chain is built from TRBV5-1 and TRBJ2-7, with TRBD2 matching over 11 bases. V was pared by 4 bases and J by 0 bases, with 3 bases of the junction left unmatched. The CDR3 loop spans 15 amino acids. Germline V gives CDR1 SGHRS, CDR2 YFSETQ. CDR3 protein: CASSPTSGSSYEQYF. The CDR3 DNA is TGCGCCAGCAGCCCAACTAGCGGGAGCTCCTACGAGCAGTACTTC.

The V and J genes are TRBV3-1 and TRBJ2-2; D uncertain. Per the germline V gene, CDR1 is LGHDT and CDR2 is YNNKEL (reference sequence). This CDR3 spans 14 amino acids. V lost 2 bases to trimming and J lost 5 bases, with 9 bases between them. The chain's CDR3 is CASSQIRSTGELFF. DNA of the CDR3: TGTGCCAGCAGCCAAATCCGGTCTACCGGGGAGCTGTTTTTT.

This clonotype was observed many times. CDR3 protein: CASSLDWSGMAKNIQYF. The CDR3 DNA is TGTGCCAGCAGCTTAGATTGGTCAGGGATGGCCAAAAACATTCAGTACTTC. The gene calls are TRBV7-8 and TRBJ2-4; D is possibly TRBD1 (5 bases). Per germline, CDR1 SGHVS and CDR2 FQNEAQ. V lost 1 base and J lost 1, with 14 bases in between. This CDR3 has 17 amino acids.

This clonotype was seen at least ten times. V is TRBV5-1 and J is TRBJ2-5, with D unresolved. Germline CDR1 SGHRS, CDR2 YFSETQ. The V and J ends lost 3 bases and 5 bases respectively, with 11 bases between them. The CDR3 length is 13 residues. The CDR3: CASSSYPEETQYF. CDR3 nucleotide sequence: TGCGCCAGCAGCTCCTATCCCGAGGAGACCCAGTACTTC.

This clonotype was recorded many times. The chain is built from TRBV7-9 and TRBJ1-4; 7 nucleotides line up with TRBD1. Germline lookup yields CDR1 SEHNR and CDR2 FQNEAQ (reference sequence). The CDR3 spans 15 residues. J was trimmed by 7 bases and V by 2 bases; bases with no gene match: 7. The CDR3: CASSLRGGDGEKLFF. For the CDR3, the DNA is TGTGCCAGCAGCTTAAGAGGGGGCGATGGTGAAAAACTGTTTTTT.

This clonotype was counted between two and nine times. This chain links TRBV5-4 with TRBJ2-3; TRBD2 matches 11 bases. With V trimmed by 4 bases and J by 2 bases, 6 bases remained unmatched. Germline loops: CDR1 SGHNT, CDR2 YYREEE (reference sequence). The CDR3 spans 16 residues. CDR3 sequence (DNA): TGTGCCAGCAGCGAAGGGACTAGCGGTTACACAGATACGCAGTATTTT. Translated: CASSEGTSGYTDTQYF.

This clonotype was picked up many times. The rearrangement joins TRBV5-6 to TRBJ2-5; D remains ambiguous. Germline CDR1 SGHDT, CDR2 YYEEEE. Trimming cost V 3 bases and J 4 bases, with 4 bases left between them. This CDR3 has 11 residues. The CDR3 DNA follows: TGTGCCAGCAGCTATCGAGAGACCCAGTACTTC. It encodes CASSYRETQYF.

This clonotype was counted many times. The CDR3 spells CASSGDRATGELFF. The CDR3 DNA is TGCGCCAGCAGCGGAGACAGAGCGACCGGGGAGCTGTTTTTT. The rearrangement uses TRBV5-1 and TRBJ2-2; D is perhaps TRBD1 (5 bases). V dropped 4 bases and J dropped 5 bases, with 12 bases sitting between them. Germline-derived CDR1 and CDR2 are SGHRS and YFSETQ. This CDR3 has 14 residues.

This clonotype was found many times. The rearrangement uses TRBV2 and TRBJ1-5, with a weak D call TRBD1 (5 bases). Per germline, CDR1 SNHLY and CDR2 FYNNEI. CDR3 size: 14 residues. Deletions cut 3 bases from V and 3 bases from J, with 9 bases between. Here the CDR3 DNA reads TGTGCCAGCAGTGAGCGACAGATCAATCAGCCCCAGCATTTT. The encoded protein is CASSERQINQPQHF.

This clonotype was found many times. The J gene is TRBJ2-2, the V gene TRBV5-1; tentatively, D is TRBD1 or TRBD2 (5 bases each). The CDR3 totals 15 residues. Germline V gene data show CDR1 as SGHRS and CDR2 as YFSETQ. The germline V and J ends were trimmed by 2 bases and 0 bases, with 8 bases remaining between them. The CDR3 region has the DNA TGCGCCAGCAGCTTCGGGACGCCGAACACCGGGGAGCTGTTTTTT. Residues: CASSFGTPNTGELFF.